This T cell receptor beta chain is from a study of response to subunit inactivated influenza vaccine. There are a few counts of this clonotype. TCRdb redid the calling of the RT-PCR reads with MiXCR, one entry per CDR3 protein. The sample has around 580,000 distinct CDR3 sequences, 11% to 15% seen once. This CDR3 spans 15 amino acids. The ends lost 5 bases at V and 4 bases at J; junction bases unmatched: 5. V gene TRBV12-3 or TRBV12-4 combines with J gene TRBJ2-5, with 12 positions matching TRBD2. Sequenced material: PBMCs from blood, taken less than 13 days after vaccination. This clonotype originated in a man aged 50 or older who received an inactivated influenza vaccine. DNA of the CDR3: TGTGCCAGCAGTCCTCGACTAGCGGGGGCAGAGACCCAGTACTTC. As protein: CASSPRLAGAETQYF.